This note documents a single T cell receptor (beta chain) sequence. The antigen is unknown. The data were obtained in a study of CD8 T cells in ankylosing spondylitis. Study conclusions and caveats: What seemed typical of ankylosing spondylitis blood was a TCR beta motif built from 8 or 9 highly homologous variants.

Deletions cut 0 bases from V and 3 bases from J, with 11 bases between. Germline loops: CDR1 MNHNS, CDR2 SASEGT. The CDR3 is made up of 15 amino acids. In TCRdb, the 5' RACE reads were re-called with MiXCR into one record per CDR3 protein. The sample yields about 64,000 distinct CDR3 sequences, about 6% seen once. Source material: synovial fluid, either unsorted or a sorted T cell fraction (not recorded which). The sequence was obtained from a male donor with ankylosing spondylitis. The rearrangement uses TRBV6-1 and TRBJ2-5, with unresolved D. The CDR3 nucleotides read TGTGCCAGCAGTGAAGCGGACGGGTCCGAAGAGACCCAGTACTTC. This codes for CASSEADGSEETQYF.